The source of this TCR beta chain is a study of OX40 agonist ivuxolimab in advanced cancers. Study information: The patients' treatment was ivuxolimab, an agonistic anti-OX40 (CD134) antibody.

Autoimmune disease history or systemic immunosuppression led to patients being barred. Profiled with immunoSEQ multiplex PCR; TCRdb holds only in-frame clones, not every one. There are over 70,000 clones in the sample; 70% to 90% occur only once, and approximately 10% lies in the top ten. Study conclusions and caveats: Relative to CD4+, CD8+ T cells held more expanded clones on average.

The germline gives CDR1 SGHTA, CDR2 FQGTGA. Germline trimming cut 5 bases from V and 2 bases from J; bases unmatched to any gene: 12. This CDR3 region has 17 residues. Notes on this clone: Its antigen is not identified.

The V gene is TRBV7-3, the J gene TRBJ2-1; 7 bases are a match to TRBD2. The source is an adult with an advanced solid tumor such as melanoma, head and neck, liver or kidney cancer. The sequencing here drew on CD4+ or CD8+ T cells sorted from blood, taken in a trial of the OX40 agonist ivuxolimab. The CDR3 loop reads CASSANLSREPYNEQFF. CDR3 sequence (DNA): TGTGCCAGCAGCGCAAATCTCTCGCGGGAGCCCTACAATGAGCAGTTCTTC.